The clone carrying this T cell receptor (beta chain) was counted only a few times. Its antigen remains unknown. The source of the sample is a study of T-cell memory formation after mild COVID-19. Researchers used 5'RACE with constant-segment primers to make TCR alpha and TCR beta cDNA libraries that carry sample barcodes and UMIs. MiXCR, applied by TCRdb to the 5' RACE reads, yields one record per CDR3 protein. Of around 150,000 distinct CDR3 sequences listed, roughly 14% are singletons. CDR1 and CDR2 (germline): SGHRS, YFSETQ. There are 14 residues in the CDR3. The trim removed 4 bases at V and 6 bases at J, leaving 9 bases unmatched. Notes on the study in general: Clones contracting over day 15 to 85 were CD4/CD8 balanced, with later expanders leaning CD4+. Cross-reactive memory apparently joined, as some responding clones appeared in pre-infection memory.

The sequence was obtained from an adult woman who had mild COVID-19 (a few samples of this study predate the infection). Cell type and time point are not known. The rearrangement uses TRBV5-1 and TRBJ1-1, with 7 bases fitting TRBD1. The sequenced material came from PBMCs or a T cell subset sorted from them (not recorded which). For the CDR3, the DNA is TGCGCCAGCAGCGAGAAAGAAGGGGGCCCTGAAGCTTTCTTT. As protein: CASSEKEGGPEAFF.